This TCR beta chain derives from a study of identical twins. For this clonotype: Its matching antigen is unknown.

MiXCR, applied by TCRdb to the 5' RACE reads, yields one record per CDR3 protein. The sample includes about 900,000 distinct CDR3 sequences, 9% to 15% of them seen just once. Broader study findings: The more abundant beta clonotypes in cord blood had fewer insertions, and memory repertoires did not show this. Not following the same donors, the study drew its conclusions from cross-sectional statistical analysis.

The CDR3 has 15 amino acids. Germline CDR1 LGHDT, CDR2 YNNKEL (reference sequence). The junction had 5 bases not matched to a gene; V was cut back by 5 bases and J by 2 bases. This sample was also put to use in a study of yellow fever vaccine responses in identical twins.

Sequenced: PBMCs. V and J are TRBV3-1 and TRBJ2-3; 9 nucleotides match TRBD2. This clonotype originated in a woman younger than 30 in good health. In nucleotides, the CDR3 is TGTGCCAGCAGCTCCCGACTAGCGGACACAGATACGCAGTATTTT. Translating gives CASSSRLADTDTQYF.